Listed below are T cell receptor beta chains from one sample, sequenced in a study of identical twins. MiXCR, applied by TCRdb to the 5' RACE reads, yields one record per CDR3 protein. In the table there are 200,000 to 250,000 distinct CDR3 sequences, 6.5% to 8% of which are singletons. These data were also filed under a second study, of T cells expressing NK-cell markers.

Input material: CD8+ T cells sorted from blood. The receptors derive from a woman between 18 and 29 years old in good health. Each CDR3 is given with its conserved first and last residue. The D gene is left open where the match is weak. Clone size is not always given. Where it is, it says once, few, many or a class for expanded clones.

d_call j_call v_call clone_size cdr3_nt cdr3_aa
. TRBJ1-5 TRBV5-5 . TGTGCCAGCAGCCCGGACCTGGGGGTACAGCCCCAGCATTTT CASSPDLGVQPQHF
. TRBJ1-4 TRBV12-3/TRBV12-4 few TGTGCCAGCAGTGAGACAGTGGCGTTTGAAAAACTGTTTTTT CASSETVAFEKLFF
TRBD2 TRBJ2-3 TRBV15 . TGTGCCACCAGCGGGGGACTAGCGGGAGAGGGGAGCACAGATACGCAGTATTTT CATSGGLAGEGSTDTQYF
TRBD1 TRBJ2-3 TRBV9 few TGTGCCAGCAGCGACGCCCTCGGGACAGGGGTAGATACGCAGTATTTT CASSDALGTGVDTQYF
. TRBJ2-1 TRBV27 . TGTGCCAGCACCTTAGGCCCCTACAATGAGCAGTTCTTC CASTLGPYNEQFF
TRBD1 TRBJ2-2 TRBV6-2/TRBV6-3 few TGTGCCAGCATCGCCCCCCTCGCTTTGGGACAGGGAAACACCGGGGAGCTGTTTTTT CASIAPLALGQGNTGELFF
. TRBJ2-6 TRBV7-9 . TGTGCCAGCAGCTTAGTCGGAGGGGCTGGGGCCAACGTCCTGACTTTC CASSLVGGAGANVLTF
TRBD2 TRBJ2-1 TRBV5-8 many TGTGCCAGCAGCAAGGGACTAGCGGGAGTCAATGAGCAGTTCTTC CASSKGLAGVNEQFF
. TRBJ2-7 TRBV12-3/TRBV12-4 many TGTGCCAGCAGTTTAGCAGGGGTCGAGCAGTACTTC CASSLAGVEQYF
TRBD1 TRBJ2-2 TRBV6-1 . TGTGCCAGCCTTCGGGACAGGAACACCGGGGAGCTGTTTTTT CASLRDRNTGELFF
TRBD2 TRBJ2-3 TRBV3-1 many TGTGCCAGCAGCCCCCGACTAGCGGGGGCGATCACAGATACGCAGTATTTT CASSPRLAGAITDTQYF
. TRBJ2-5 TRBV10-3 . TGTGCCATCAGTGAGTTTGGGGTCCCGGAGACCCAGTACTTC CAISEFGVPETQYF
TRBD1 TRBJ2-6 TRBV18 . TGTGCCAGCTCACCACCGCCGTACAGGGGTACTGGGGCCAACGTCCTGACTTTC CASSPPPYRGTGANVLTF
TRBD2 TRBJ2-4 TRBV27 . TGTGCCAGCAGGACTAGCGGGAGAAATAACATTCAGTACTTC CASRTSGRNNIQYF
. TRBJ2-1 TRBV3-1 . TGTGCCTCCTCCAAGCAGGTAGCTTGGACACCTGGTAGTGAGCAGTTCTTC CASSKQVAWTPGSEQFF
. TRBJ2-7 TRBV3-1 . TGTGCCAGCAGCCAACTGGCTGACAAAATCTACGAGCAGTACTTC CASSQLADKIYEQYF
. TRBJ2-6 TRBV3-1 . TGCCACCTGCCAGCAGGGCCTGGGGCCAACGTCCTGACTTTC CHLPAGPGANVLTF
. TRBJ1-4 TRBV4-3 few TGCGCCAGCAGCCAAAATTCAGTTCTGCGGGGCGAAAAACTGTTTTTT CASSQNSVLRGEKLFF
TRBD1 TRBJ1-1 TRBV11-2 few TGTGCCAGCAGCTTGGGCAGGGGGACGCGGACCGACACTGAAGCTTTCTTT CASSLGRGTRTDTEAFF
. TRBJ1-5 TRBV9 . TGTGCCAGCAGCGTAGAAAGCAATCAGCCCCAGCATTTT CASSVESNQPQHF
TRBD2 TRBJ2-5 TRBV12-3/TRBV12-4 many TGTGCCAGCAGTCCCGGGACTAGCGGGAGAGGAGAGACCCAGTACTTC CASSPGTSGRGETQYF
. TRBJ1-2 TRBV7-9 few TGTGCCAGCAGCTCCGGCGGGCCCCACTATGGCTACACCTTC CASSSGGPHYGYTF
. TRBJ2-7 TRBV7-9 . TGTGCCAGCGGGTGGGACTCCTACGAGCAGTACTTC CASGWDSYEQYF
. TRBJ1-1 TRBV27 few TGTGCCAGCAGTTTAGCCAGGGTCATGAACACTGAAGCTTTCTTT CASSLARVMNTEAFF
. TRBJ1-1 TRBV10-3 . TGTGCCATCAGTGATGGGACGGATCTGAACACTGAAGCTTTCTTT CAISDGTDLNTEAFF
TRBD1 TRBJ2-7 TRBV27 few TGTGCCAGCAGTTTACGAAACGAAGGGACAGGTCCGGAGCAGTACTTC CASSLRNEGTGPEQYF
. TRBJ2-1 TRBV29-1 many TGCAGCGTCGCAAACGACAATGAGCAGTTCTTC CSVANDNEQFF
. TRBJ2-5 TRBV5-4 few TGTGCCAGCAGCTGGGGGACAGAGACCCAGTACTTC CASSWGTETQYF
. TRBJ1-2 TRBV5-5 few TGTGCCAGCAGCTTGGACGGTTCTAACTATGGCTACACCTTC CASSLDGSNYGYTF
. TRBJ2-7 TRBV9 few TGTGCCAGCAGTGATGGGACGGTGGACTACGAGCAGTACTTC CASSDGTVDYEQYF
TRBD2 TRBJ2-2 TRBV27 . TGTGCCGCCTCCGGGGGTGCGGGGGTCACCGGGGAGCTGTTTTTT CAASGGAGVTGELFF
. TRBJ1-1 TRBV6-1 . TGTGCCAGCAGTGAACCCGAACTAGAAAGGAACACTGAAGCTTTCTTT CASSEPELERNTEAFF
TRBD1 TRBJ1-2 TRBV5-5 many TGTGCCAGCAGCTCTACAGGGGGCAGCTATGGCTACACCTTC CASSSTGGSYGYTF
. TRBJ1-2 TRBV12-3/TRBV12-4 many TGTGCCAGCAGTTTGGTCCCAGGGGAGTATGGCTACACCTTC CASSLVPGEYGYTF
. TRBJ2-3 TRBV29-1 few TGCAGCCTCCGCCCCAGGGAATTTGATACGCAGTATTTT CSLRPREFDTQYF
TRBD2 TRBJ2-2 TRBV5-1 few TGCGCCAGCAGCTTGAGTACTAGCGGGGGGGAGTTCCCCGGGGAGCTGTTTTTT CASSLSTSGGEFPGELFF
TRBD1 TRBJ1-1 TRBV29-1 . TGCAGCGCCCACGATCCCCGACAGGGGATAAACACTGAAGCTTTCTTT CSAHDPRQGINTEAFF